These 9 T cell receptor beta chains were sequenced from one sample in a study of a mutant IDH1 vaccine in newly diagnosed glioma. TCRdb's table, derived via immunoSEQ multiplex PCR, lists solely in-frame clones and lacks some. The sample shows 95,000 to 120,000 clones, about nine tenths of them seen only once. No antigen is known for these receptors. Time point indicated: week 11, during vaccination. The investigators gave 300 ug of mutant IDH1 20-mer peptide in each vaccine dose, together with topical imiquimod. Sequencing was performed on PBMCs, taken from a glioma patient whose treatment included an IDH1 peptide vaccine. These receptors came from a woman in her forties or fifties with glioma.

The rearrangement uses TRBV28 and TRBJ1-5, with 7 bases aligning to TRBD1. The CDR3 is 15 amino acids. Germline V gene sequence: CDR1 MDHEN, CDR2 SYDVKM. V trimming: 6 bases; J trimming: 0 bases; junction bases outside the gene matches: 5. CDR3 in amino acids: CASSLGQPSNQPQHF. CDR3 bases: TGTGCCAGCAGCCTGGGACAGCCTAGCAATCAGCCCCAGCATTTT.

The chain uses TRBV19 and TRBJ2-5; 9 nucleotides align to TRBD1. Per germline, CDR1 LNHDA and CDR2 SQIVND (reference sequence). The CDR3 extends over 15 amino acids. V was clipped by 3 bases and J by 4 bases; unmatched bases: 6. The CDR3 protein is CASSIGQGRRETQYF. CDR3 coding DNA: TGTGCCAGTAGTATCGGACAGGGGCGGAGAGAGACCCAGTACTTC.

The rearrangement joins TRBV6-5 to TRBJ1-2, with TRBD1 as a possible D gene (5 bases). Germline V lookup: CDR1 MNHEY, CDR2 SVGAGI. V lost 6 bases to trimming and J lost 2 bases, with 10 bases between them. The CDR3 has 13 amino acids. The CDR3 is CASSLTGNYGYTF. The CDR3 region has the DNA TGTGCCAGCAGCCTTACAGGAAACTATGGCTACACCTTC.

This clone was seen once. The CDR3 DNA is TGTGCCAGCAGTGAAGAATCGCCCCCAGTTTCTTTGTCCTACGAGCAGTACTTC. It translates to CASSEESPPVSLSYEQYF. The gene calls are TRBV6-1 and TRBJ2-7; D remains ambiguous. Per the germline V gene, CDR1 is MNHNS and CDR2 is SASEGT. The CDR3 loop spans 18 amino acids. V lost 1 base, J lost 1 base, and 20 bases lay in between.

As for this clone: A read error may account for a junction end that differs from germline. V gene TRBV6-5 combines with J gene TRBJ1-1; perhaps TRBD1 as D (5 bases). CDR1 is MNHEY and CDR2 is SVGAGI in the germline V gene. CDR3 length: 14 residues. CDR3 amino acids: CAISEGQANTEAFF. In DNA, the CDR3 is TGTGCCATCAGTGAGGGGCAGGCGAACACTGAAGCTTTCTTT.

The chain links TRBV7-9 to TRBJ2-1, with TRBD1 identical over 8 bases. The germline gives CDR1 SEHNR, CDR2 FQNEAQ (reference sequence). The CDR3 totals 17 residues. The junction had 11 bases not matched to a gene; V was cut back by 5 bases and J by 2 bases. The CDR3 spells CASSPSPQGAAYNEQFF. CDR3 coding DNA: TGTGCCAGCAGCCCTAGTCCCCAGGGGGCGGCCTACAATGAGCAGTTCTTC.

The chain recombines TRBV10-3 with TRBJ2-5; unclear D gene. CDR1 is ENHRY, CDR2 SYGVKD, per germline. V lost 3 bases and J 1 base, leaving 18 bases between the germline ends. The CDR3 extends over 17 amino acids. CDR3 DNA: TGTGCCATCAGTGAACCCCCTGGCGGAAGTACCCAAGAGACCCAGTACTTC. Its translation is CAISEPPGGSTQETQYF.

The rearrangement links TRBV19 to TRBJ2-1; D is unclear. Per the germline V gene, CDR1 is LNHDA and CDR2 is SQIVND (reference sequence). Trimming removed 1 base at V and 7 bases at J, with 5 bases between. The CDR3 totals 12 residues. The CDR3 nucleotides are TGTGCCAGTAGTATAGCTCGGAATGAGCAGTTCTTC. Translated: CASSIARNEQFF.

The CDR3 region has the DNA TGCGCCAGCAGCTTGGGGCTAGCGGGAGGTTCCTGGGGCACAGATACGCAGTATTTT. This translates into CASSLGLAGGSWGTDTQYF. V and J are TRBV5-1 and TRBJ2-3; 11 bases are shared with TRBD2. V dropped 0 bases and J dropped 1; count of bases not matched to a gene: 10. This CDR3 comprises 19 residues. From germline, CDR1 is SGHRS and CDR2 YFSETQ. Combining the CDR3 with reference TRBV5-1 and TRBJ2-3 gives the whole variable domain KAGVTQTPRYLIKTRGQQVTLSCSPISGHRSVSWYQQTPGQGLQFLFEYFSETQRNKGNFPGRFSGRQFSNSRSEMNVSTLELGDSALYLCASSLGLAGGSWGTDTQYFGPGTRLTVL.